This TCR beta chain comes out of a study of tumor-infiltrating lymphocytes in primary liver carcinoma. Across the study: Those sampled were patients whose primary liver carcinoma was treated by surgical resection. Tissue type made little difference to sample yields of roughly 3.5 to 7.13 million productive TCRbeta reads.

Unsorted whole blood yielded blood RNA, and germline DNA was extracted as well. Enrolled patients were chronically infected with HBV and treatment-naive. Concerning this clonotype itself: The junction departs from germline at one end; a sequencing error may be responsible.

Starting from roughly 0.5 ug of total RNA, TCR beta cDNA was produced with a primer in the constant region. It was through three nested multiplex PCR rounds of slightly modified ARM-PCR that TCR beta libraries arose. A C-beta reverse primer was combined with TRBV1-TRBV30 forward primers in the first two PCR rounds, and each round had approximately 9 cycles. TCRdb analysed the multiplex PCR reads with MiXCR anew, one entry per CDR3 protein. The sample consists of 300,000 to 400,000 distinct CDR3 sequences, less than 75% of them appearing once. Germline assignment: CDR1 SGHAT and CDR2 FQNNGV. The CDR3 length is 14 residues.

This TCR came from a man in his forties with primary liver carcinoma and hepatitis B virus infection. The specimen was peripheral blood. This chain links TRBV11-2 with TRBJ2-3, with unresolved D. This CDR3 reads CASSLESCADMQYF. CDR3 bases: TGTGCCAGCAGCTTAGAGTCGTGTGCAGATATGCAGTATTTT. Supplemented by reference TRBV11-2 and TRBJ2-3, the full variable domain reads EAGVAQSPRYKIIEKRQSVAFWCNPISGHATLYWYQQILGQGPKLLIQFQNNGVVDDSQLPKDRFSAERLKGVDSTLKIQPAKLEDSAVYLCASSLESCADMQYFGPGTRLTVL.